This T cell receptor beta chain stems from a study of cytomegalovirus exposure and HLA in healthy donors. Regarding the study as a whole: Apart from CMV serostatus, no immune exposure information was available.

PCR was performed using 60 Vbeta and 13 Jbeta primers. The assay was immunoSEQ multiplex PCR, and TCRdb's table has in-frame clones only and misses some. The table has about 210,000 clones, about four fifths seen once. Points on this clone: Its antigen is unidentified.

Sample: PBMCs. The TCR originated in a man aged 35 to 55 in good health and CMV-seropositive.

This CDR3 is CASSSQTGAEAFF. CDR3 bases: TGTGCCAGCAGCTCTCAGACAGGGGCTGAAGCTTTCTTT. J is TRBJ1-1 and V is TRBV6-5; 8 nucleotides agree with TRBD1. Germline CDR1 and CDR2: MNHEY and SVGAGI. CDR3 length: 13 residues. V gave up 6 bases and J gave up 6 bases; unmatched junction bases: 6.